A single sample gave rise to the 24 T cell receptor beta chains below, sequenced in a study of T cell responses to AZD1222 COVID-19 vaccine. The data were produced by immunoSEQ multiplex PCR, yet TCRdb's version contains in-frame clones alone and is incomplete. Found here are some 95,000 clones, 85% to 90% of them singletons; the top ten hold approximately 3%. The sequenced sample was peripheral blood, obtained on day 0 of MenACWY control vaccination. Receptors originate from an adult in good health.

The chain has TRBV19 and TRBJ1-3; D perhaps matches TRBD1 (6 bases). Trimming left V 3 bases short and J 4 bases short, with 19 bases between. This CDR3 is 17 amino acids long. Germline CDR1 is LNHDA and CDR2 is SQIVND (reference sequence). CDR3 region: CASSIGTGPAIGNTIYF. The CDR3 coding sequence is TGTGCCAGTAGTATCGGAACAGGGCCCGCTATCGGAAACACCATATATTTT.

V is TRBV7-2 and J is TRBJ1-6, with D uncertain. There are 12 residues in the CDR3. Germline CDR1 SGHTA, CDR2 FQGNSA. Trimming pared 3 bases from V and 14 bases from J, leaving 11 bases between. Here the CDR3 DNA reads TGTGCCAGCAGCTTCCCCCTTTCGACCCTCCACTTT. It translates to CASSFPLSTLHF.

Only one count was recorded for this clone. This rearrangement joins TRBV4-2 to TRBJ1-1, with TRBD1 as a possible D gene (5 bases). Germline values: CDR1 LGHNA, CDR2 YNFKEQ. The CDR3 has 13 residues. V lost 4 bases, J lost 4 bases, and 10 bases lay in between. CDR3: CASSLSRGTEAFF. The CDR3 region has the DNA TGTGCCAGCAGCCTCTCAAGGGGCACTGAAGCTTTCTTT.

This chain uses TRBV18 with TRBJ1-5; D is ambiguous. Looked up from germline, CDR1 is KGHSH and CDR2 is LQKENI. The V gene lost 3 bases and the J gene lost 0 bases, with 3 bases spanning the gap. This CDR3 region has 13 residues. CDR3 coding DNA: TGTGCCAGCTCACCGTATAGCAATCAGCCCCAGCATTTT. The encoded protein is CASSPYSNQPQHF.

The chain links TRBV12-2 to TRBJ1-1; the DNA was not compared with TRBD1, the D call given in the table. TRBV12-2 is a documented pseudogene. The CDR3 covers 14 residues. In DNA, the CDR3 is TGTGCAAGTCGCTTAGAGGGATGGGGGACAGAAGCTTTCTTT. This translates into CASRLEGWGTEAFF.

V and J are TRBV3-1 (or the pseudogene TRBV3-2) and TRBJ2-7; D not certain. Germline V gene lookup returns CDR1 LGHDT and CDR2 YNNKEL (reference sequence). V dropped 2 bases and J dropped 5 bases, with 10 bases sitting between them. This CDR3 has 13 residues. In DNA, the CDR3 is TGTGCCAGCAGCCAAAGGGCGTCCGACGAGCAGTACTTC. Amino acid sequence: CASSQRASDEQYF.

This chain joins TRBV27 and TRBJ2-3; D might be TRBD2 (7 bases). Between the trimmed V and J ends, which lost 2 bases and 1 base, there was a span of 10 bases. The CDR3 length is 15 residues. Per germline, CDR1 MNHEY and CDR2 SMNVEV (reference sequence). Written as DNA, the CDR3 is TGTGCCAGCAGTTTAGAGGGGGGGGGCACAGATACGCAGTATTTT. It translates to CASSLEGGGTDTQYF.

This chain links TRBV29-1 with TRBJ1-1; TRBD1 agrees at 7 bases. Germline V gives CDR1 SQVTM, CDR2 ANQGSEA. This CDR3 is 15 amino acids long. Trimming removed 3 bases from V and 3 bases from J; junction bases left unmatched: 10. The CDR3 coding sequence is TGCAGCGTTGATTACGGGAACAGGGGACACACTGAAGCTTTCTTT. It encodes CSVDYGNRGHTEAFF.

The J gene is TRBJ2-3, the V gene TRBV5-4, with 7 nucleotides matching TRBD1. Germline-derived CDR1 and CDR2 are SGHNT and YYREEE (reference sequence). The CDR3 spans 15 residues. After removal of 5 bases from V and 4 bases from J, the junction contained 10 bases not matched to a gene. The CDR3 region has the DNA TGTGCCAGCAGGTTTGCAGGGGGTGAGGCAGATACGCAGTATTTT. Translated, it gives CASRFAGGEADTQYF.

The genes are TRBV7-9 and TRBJ1-5; D gene uncertain. In germline, CDR1 is SEHNR, CDR2 FQNEAQ (reference sequence). This CDR3 spans 15 amino acids. V was cut by 2 bases and J by 0 bases, with 8 bases left in between. CDR3 in DNA: TGTGCCAGCAGCTTACCCGGGCCTAGCAATCAGCCCCAGCATTTT. This translates into CASSLPGPSNQPQHF.

The chain has TRBV7-2 and TRBJ1-1; D is unresolved. CDR1 and CDR2 from the germline V gene are SGHTA and FQGNSA. With 8 bases removed from V and 8 bases from J, the gap between germline ends came to 15 bases. This CDR3 has 12 amino acids. CDR3 residues: CASAAEIGEAFF. The CDR3 DNA reads as TGTGCCAGCGCCGCGGAGATTGGGGAAGCTTTCTTT.

The gene calls are TRBV6-7 and TRBJ2-3; D ambiguous. TRBV6-7 is filed as an ORF, its function uncertain. The V end was cut by 8 bases, the J end by 4 bases, with 13 bases between. This CDR3 is 13 amino acids long. CDR3 amino acids: CASLKHPSDTQYF. Written as DNA, the CDR3 is TGTGCCAGCTTGAAACACCCTTCAGATACGCAGTATTTT.

The CDR3 spells CASSEDAGTFYGYTF. The CDR3 DNA reads TGTGCCAGCAGTGAAGACGCCGGGACTTTCTATGGCTACACCTTC. The chain joins TRBV6-1 to TRBJ1-2; a possible D gene is TRBD1 (5 bases). Germline CDR1 is MNHNS and CDR2 is SASEGT. The CDR3 has 15 amino acids. Trimming removed 1 base from V and 4 bases from J, with 13 bases in between.

On this clone: This may arise from a read error, as a much more abundant clone is one base away. The rearrangement joins TRBV7-9 to TRBJ2-2; D remains ambiguous. Germline lookup yields CDR1 SEHNR and CDR2 FQNEAQ (reference sequence). The CDR3 extends over 13 amino acids. With 1 base removed from V and 3 bases from J, the gap between germline ends came to 3 bases. The CDR3 region has the DNA TGTGCCAGCAGCTTAGTATACACCGGGGAGCTGTTTTTT. Amino acids: CASSLVYTGELFF.

The chain joins TRBV6-2 or TRBV6-3 to TRBJ1-1, with D tentatively TRBD1 (5 bases). Deletions cut 6 bases from V and 6 bases from J, with 23 bases between. The CDR3 has 16 amino acids. CDR1 MNHEY and CDR2 SVGEGT come from the germline V gene. The CDR3: CASSRSPNRFRPEAFF. The CDR3 DNA is TGTGCCAGCAGCCGTAGCCCGAACAGGTTTAGACCTGAAGCTTTCTTT.

This sequence joins TRBV7-8 and TRBJ1-4; a weak D match, TRBD1 (6 bases). The ends were cut back, 5 bases at V and 8 bases at J, with 18 bases in the middle. Per germline, CDR1 SGHVS and CDR2 FQNEAQ. The CDR3 extends over 15 amino acids. CDR3 protein: CASSQFGGHREKLFF. Here the CDR3 DNA reads TGTGCCAGCAGCCAATTCGGGGGGCATCGGGAAAAACTGTTTTTT.

J is TRBJ1-4 and V is TRBV25-1, with D tentatively TRBD1 (5 bases). Trimming removed 1 base from V and 8 bases from J, with 14 bases in between. Germline CDR1 reads MGHDK; CDR2 reads SYGVNS. The CDR3 spans 15 residues. CDR3: CASSESRGISEKLFF. CDR3 nucleotides: TGTGCCAGCAGTGAATCTAGGGGCATTTCGGAAAAACTGTTTTTT.

The CDR3, as DNA: TGTGCCAGCAGTTACTCGGACAATCAAGAGACCCAGTACTTC. Translation gives CASSYSDNQETQYF. The chain has TRBV6-5 and TRBJ2-5, with TRBD1 as a possible D gene (5 bases). V was cut by 0 bases and J by 2 bases, with 7 bases left in between. CDR1 is MNHEY, CDR2 SVGAGI, per germline. The CDR3 is 14 residues long.

The chain uses TRBV19 and TRBJ1-2; TRBD1 aligns across 9 bases. From germline, CDR1 is LNHDA and CDR2 SQIVND (reference sequence). J was trimmed by 4 bases and V by 6 bases; bases with no gene match: 3. CDR3 length: 13 residues. The chain's CDR3 is CASRTQGAYGYTF. Written as DNA, the CDR3 is TGTGCCAGTAGGACACAGGGGGCCTATGGCTACACCTTC. Together with reference TRBV19 and TRBJ1-2, the CDR3 gives the full variable domain: DGGITQSPKYLFRKEGQNVTLSCEQNLNHDAMYWYRQDPGQGLRLIYYSQIVNDFQKGDIAEGYSVSREKKESFPLTVTSAQKNPTAFYLCASRTQGAYGYTFGSGTRLTVV.

This chain connects TRBV19 to TRBJ2-5; 8 bases are a match to TRBD1. The CDR3 is 12 amino acids. Trimming removed 8 bases from V and 4 bases from J; junction bases left unmatched: 3. The germline V gene encodes CDR1 LNHDA and CDR2 SQIVND (reference sequence). The CDR3 DNA sequence: TGTGCCAGTTCGGACAGGGTAGAGACCCAGTACTTC. Amino acids: CASSDRVETQYF.

This chain joins TRBV4-1 and TRBJ1-2; D possibly corresponds to TRBD1 (5 bases). This CDR3 has 15 amino acids. V gave up 8 bases and J gave up 5 bases, with 21 bases separating them. CDR1 and CDR2 (germline): MGHRA, YSYEKL. DNA for the CDR3: TGCGCCAGCTCCCCAATGGTAGGGGCCCTATATGGCTACACCTTC. It is translated as CASSPMVGALYGYTF.

This clone ranks as medium-sized. The chain employs TRBV12-3 or TRBV12-4 and TRBJ1-3; D not resolved. The CDR3 sequence is 11 residues long. The V and J ends lost 3 bases and 8 bases respectively, with 5 bases between them. As DNA, the CDR3 is TGTGCCAGCAGTTTCGGGGACACCATATATTTT. Translation gives CASSFGDTIYF.

The V call is TRBV12-3 or TRBV12-4, the J call TRBJ2-2; no clear D gene. This CDR3 comprises 13 residues. V lost 2 bases and J 6 bases, leaving 7 bases between the germline ends. The CDR3 reads CASSLPKSGELFF. CDR3 DNA sequence: TGTGCCAGCAGTTTACCGAAATCCGGGGAGCTGTTTTTT.

The rearrangement links TRBV6-5 to TRBJ1-5; D is ambiguous. V lost 0 bases and J lost 7, with 7 bases in between. This CDR3 is 13 amino acids long. CDR1 MNHEY and CDR2 SVGAGI come from the germline V gene. This CDR3 reads CASSYSNKQPQHF. For the CDR3, the DNA is TGTGCCAGCAGTTACTCGAACAAGCAGCCCCAGCATTTT.